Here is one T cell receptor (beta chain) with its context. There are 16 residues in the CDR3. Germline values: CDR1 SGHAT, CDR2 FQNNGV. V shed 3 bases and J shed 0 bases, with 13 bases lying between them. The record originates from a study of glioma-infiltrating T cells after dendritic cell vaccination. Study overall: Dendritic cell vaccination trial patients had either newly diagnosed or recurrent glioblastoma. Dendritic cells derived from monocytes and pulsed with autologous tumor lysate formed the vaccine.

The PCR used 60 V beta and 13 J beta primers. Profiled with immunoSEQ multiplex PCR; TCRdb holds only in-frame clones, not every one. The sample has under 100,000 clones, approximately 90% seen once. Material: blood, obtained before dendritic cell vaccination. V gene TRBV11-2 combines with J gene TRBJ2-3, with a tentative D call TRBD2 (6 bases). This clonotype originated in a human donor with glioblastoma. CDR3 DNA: TGTGCCAGCAGCTTGGAGGGTTGGGCTAGCACAGATACGCAGTATTTT. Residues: CASSLEGWASTDTQYF.